This TCR beta chain was captured in a study of CD8 T cells in ankylosing spondylitis. By quantitative 5'-RACE with molecular barcodes, the TCR beta libraries were made. TCRdb re-called the 5' RACE reads with MiXCR, one entry per CDR3 protein. The repertoire holds around 330,000 distinct CDR3 sequences, around 10% seen once, with around 8.4% in the top ten. CDR3 length equals 11 residues. Per germline, CDR1 MNHEY and CDR2 SVGAGI. V was pared by 3 bases and J by 6 bases, with 6 bases between. The sequencing sample was made of blood, either unsorted or a sorted T cell fraction (not recorded which). This chain links TRBV6-5 with TRBJ2-7; unclear D gene. The receptor comes from a female donor with ankylosing spondylitis or in good health (not recorded which). CDR3 sequence (DNA): TGTGCCAGCAGTTATAATGGCGAGCAGTACTTC. It codes for CASSYNGEQYF.